Below are 9 T cell receptor beta chains sequenced from a single sample in a study of cytomegalovirus exposure and HLA in healthy donors. The primer mix had 60 Vbeta and 13 Jbeta primers. Only in-frame clones appear in the TCRdb table, and some are missing; sequencing was by immunoSEQ multiplex PCR. In the table there are fewer than 200,000 clones, less than 80% of which are singletons. Material: PBMCs. These receptor sequences come from a female donor in good health and CMV-seronegative.

The chain recombines TRBV6-5 with TRBJ2-2, with D possibly being TRBD2 (6 bases). The germline V and J ends were trimmed by 3 bases and 6 bases, with 11 bases remaining between them. The CDR3 length is 14 residues. Germline values: CDR1 MNHEY, CDR2 SVGAGI. The CDR3 spells CASSYPGVSGELFF. In nucleotides, the CDR3 is TGTGCCAGCAGTTATCCGGGGGTCTCCGGGGAGCTGTTTTTT.

This chain joins TRBV7-2 and TRBJ2-7; 7 nucleotides match TRBD2. The ends lost 1 base at V and 2 bases at J; junction bases unmatched: 8. The CDR3 is 16 amino acids. From germline, CDR1 is SGHTA and CDR2 FQGNSA. The CDR3 spells CASSLVLGEGPYEQYF. CDR3 DNA sequence: TGTGCCAGCAGCTTAGTGTTGGGGGAGGGGCCCTACGAGCAGTACTTC.

The chain uses TRBV7-8 and TRBJ2-5; 7 bases line up with TRBD1. CDR1 is SGHVS and CDR2 is FQNEAQ in the germline V gene. This CDR3 is built from 13 residues. J was trimmed by 4 bases and V by 5 bases; bases with no gene match: 4. This chain's CDR3 is CASSPRQGETQYF. The DNA of the CDR3 is TGTGCCAGCAGCCCCCGACAGGGAGAGACCCAGTACTTC.

This sequence joins TRBV7-2 and TRBJ1-2; no clear D gene. Germline values: CDR1 SGHTA, CDR2 FQGNSA. V was cut by 5 bases and J by 0 bases, with 13 bases left in between. This CDR3 region has 15 residues. The CDR3 loop is CASSPEPGPNYGYTF. The CDR3 DNA is TGTGCCAGCAGCCCAGAGCCTGGGCCTAACTATGGCTACACCTTC.

The table lists this clone with a few counts. The rearrangement uses TRBV29-1 and TRBJ1-2, with 10 bases matching TRBD1. V gave up 8 bases and J gave up 6 bases; unmatched junction bases: 9. This CDR3 contains 13 residues. CDR1 and CDR2 from the germline V gene are SQVTM and ANQGSEA. In DNA, the CDR3 is TGCAGCACTGATGGGACAGGGGTGGATGGCTACACCTTC. Its protein product is CSTDGTGVDGYTF.

In the case of this clone: A read error may produce the germline difference seen at one junction end. The chain combines TRBV7-7 with TRBJ1-5, with D hard to call. Germline V lookup: CDR1 SSHAT, CDR2 FNYEAQ (reference sequence). The CDR3 contains 13 residues. CDR3 in amino acids: CASSFNSNQPQHF. CDR3 coding DNA: TGTGCTAGCAGCTTTAATAGCAATCAGCCCCAGCATTTT.

The rearrangement links TRBV5-4 to TRBJ2-1, with D tentatively TRBD1 (6 bases). Trimming removed 4 bases at V and 3 bases at J, with 14 bases between. This CDR3 is 15 amino acids long. Germline assignment: CDR1 SGHNT and CDR2 YYREEE (reference sequence). CDR3 DNA sequence: TGTGCCAGCAGCGAGGGGACACCTGGCTACAATGAGCAGTTCTTC. Protein product: CASSEGTPGYNEQFF. Complete variable domain (other parts from reference TRBV5-4 and TRBJ2-1): ETGVTQSPTHLIKTRGQQVTLRCSSQSGHNTVSWYQQALGQGPQFIFQYYREEENGRGNFPPRFSGLQFPNYSSELNVNALELDDSALYLCASSEGTPGYNEQFFGPGTRLTVL.

In regard to this clone: This sample includes further DNA sequences coding for the same CDR3. The chain has TRBV5-1 and TRBJ2-3; TRBD2 matches at 7 bases. Trimming cost V 0 bases and J 3 bases; bases outside gene matches: 7. The CDR3 spans 16 residues. Per the germline V gene, CDR1 is SGHRS and CDR2 is YFSETQ. The CDR3 DNA is TGCGCCAGCAGCTTGGCCACCAGGGAGGGTACAGATACGCAGTATTTT. Translation gives CASSLATREGTDTQYF.

This clone came up a few times. The chain joins TRBV19 to TRBJ2-7; 10 bases are a match to TRBD2. This CDR3 has 18 amino acids. Germline CDR1 and CDR2: LNHDA and SQIVND (reference sequence). J gave up 3 bases and V 0 bases, and 11 bases lay outside the gene matches. The CDR3 protein is CASSIEGSGGLNDYEQYF. CDR3 in DNA: TGTGCCAGTAGTATAGAGGGTAGCGGGGGGCTAAACGACTACGAGCAGTACTTC. Full variable domain (rest looked up from reference TRBV19 and TRBJ2-7): DGGITQSPKYLFRKEGQNVTLSCEQNLNHDAMYWYRQDPGQGLRLIYYSQIVNDFQKGDIAEGYSVSREKKESFPLTVTSAQKNPTAFYLCASSIEGSGGLNDYEQYFGPGTRLTVT.